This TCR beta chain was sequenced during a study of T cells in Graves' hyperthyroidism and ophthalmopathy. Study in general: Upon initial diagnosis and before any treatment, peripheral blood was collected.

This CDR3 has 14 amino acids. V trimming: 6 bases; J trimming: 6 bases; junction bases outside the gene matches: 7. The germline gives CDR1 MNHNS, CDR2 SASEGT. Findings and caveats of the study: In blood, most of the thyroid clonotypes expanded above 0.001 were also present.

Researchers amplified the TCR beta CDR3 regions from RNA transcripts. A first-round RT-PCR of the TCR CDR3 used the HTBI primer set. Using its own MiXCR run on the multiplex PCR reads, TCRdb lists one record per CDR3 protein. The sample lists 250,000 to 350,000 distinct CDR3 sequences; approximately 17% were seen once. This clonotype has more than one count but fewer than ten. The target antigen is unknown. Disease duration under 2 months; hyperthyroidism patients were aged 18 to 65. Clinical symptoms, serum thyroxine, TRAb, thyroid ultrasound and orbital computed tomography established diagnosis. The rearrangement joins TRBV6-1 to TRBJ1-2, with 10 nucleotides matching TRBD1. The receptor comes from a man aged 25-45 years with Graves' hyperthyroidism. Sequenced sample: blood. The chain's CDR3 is CASRTTGGLDGYTF. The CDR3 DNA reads TGTGCCAGCAGAACGACAGGGGGCTTGGATGGCTACACCTTC.